This TCR beta chain was recorded in a study of OX40 agonist ivuxolimab in advanced cancers. Findings and caveats of the study: Relative to CD4+ cells, CD8+ T cells on average had more expanded clones.

Assay: immunoSEQ multiplex PCR; the TCRdb copy retains only in-frame clones and omits some. This table holds about 62,000 clones, around 84% found once. Remarks on this clone: Its target is not known. A far larger clone is one base from this, pointing to a likely read error.

Excluded were patients having autoimmune disease history or systemic immunosuppression. At cycle 4 day 1, cycle 7 day 1, and baseline, blood was sampled. CDR3 length equals 13 residues. Per the germline V gene, CDR1 is SGHNT and CDR2 is YYREEE (reference sequence). J is TRBJ2-5 and V is TRBV5-4; 7 nucleotides line up with TRBD1. The J call may be faulty, since TRBJ2-7 better matches the DNA end. The sample here was CD4+ or CD8+ T cells sorted from blood, taken in a trial of the OX40 agonist ivuxolimab. This TCR was recovered from an adult with an advanced solid tumor such as melanoma, head and neck, liver or kidney cancer. The CDR3 here is CASSSGTDYEQYF. The CDR3 DNA reads TGTGCCAGCAGTTCCGGGACAGACTACGAGCAGTACTTC.